The 27 T cell receptor beta chains listed next were all sequenced from one sample in a study of blood T cell repertoires in COVID-19. Repertoires were generated with immunoSEQ multiplex PCR, while TCRdb's copy carries only in-frame clones and drops some. This sample has 180,000 or so clones, with around 79% found just once. The sequenced material came from PBMCs or T cells enriched from blood (not recorded which). These receptors originate from a man aged 50-60 years who had recovered from COVID-19.

This clone was found a few times. In DNA form, the CDR3 reads TGTGCCAGCGCAAGGCGCCAGGGCGACACCGGGGAGCTGTTTTTT. Translation gives CASARRQGDTGELFF. J is TRBJ2-2 and V is TRBV2; perhaps TRBD1 as D (5 bases). Between the trimmed V and J ends, which lost 8 bases and 3 bases, there was a span of 16 bases. Germline CDR1 is SNHLY and CDR2 is FYNNEI. The CDR3 length is 15 residues.

The chain couples TRBV7-3 to TRBJ2-3; TRBD1 agrees at 9 bases. J was trimmed by 3 bases and V by 5 bases; bases with no gene match: 3. Germline-derived CDR1 and CDR2 are SGHTA and FQGTGA. This CDR3 is 14 amino acids long. CDR3: CASSPGQGTDTQYF. CDR3 nucleotide sequence: TGTGCCAGCAGCCCGGGACAGGGTACAGATACGCAGTATTTT. Using reference TRBV7-3 and TRBJ2-3 for the parts outside the CDR3, the full variable domain is GAGVSQTPSNKVTEKGKYVELRCDPISGHTALYWYRQSLGQGPEFLIYFQGTGAADDSGLPNDRFFAVRPEGSVSTLKIQRTERGDSAVYLCASSPGQGTDTQYFGPGTRLTVL.

The genes are TRBV19 and TRBJ1-4; D uncertain. The CDR3 sequence is 13 residues long. Deletions cut 7 bases from V and 8 bases from J, with 14 bases between. Looked up from germline, CDR1 is LNHDA and CDR2 is SQIVND (reference sequence). The CDR3 DNA sequence: TGTGCCAGTAACGCGGGATCGGGGGAAAAACTGTTTTTT. Translation gives CASNAGSGEKLFF.

The chain carries TRBV6-6 and TRBJ2-5; D perhaps matches TRBD1 (7 bases). Germline CDR1 MNHNY, CDR2 SVGAGI (reference sequence). The CDR3 length is 14 residues. The V end lost 4 bases, the J end lost 5 bases, and 14 bases lay between the germline ends. The chain's CDR3 is CASSSRTGGETQYF. As DNA, the CDR3 is TGTGCCAGCAGTTCCCGGACAGGAGGGGAGACCCAGTACTTC.

CDR3 in amino acids: CASRRIGGLGTGELFF. The DNA for the CDR3 is TGTGCCAGCCGCCGAATCGGGGGGTTAGGCACCGGGGAGCTGTTTTTT. The rearrangement joins TRBV11-2 to TRBJ2-2; 7 nucleotides agree with TRBD2. The junction had 13 bases not matched to a gene; V was cut back by 8 bases and J by 4 bases. Germline values: CDR1 SGHAT, CDR2 FQNNGV. The CDR3 totals 16 residues.

V gene TRBV5-1 combines with J gene TRBJ2-3, with D perhaps matching TRBD1 (5 bases). The germline gives CDR1 SGHRS, CDR2 YFSETQ. The length of the CDR3 is 15 residues. The V end lost 1 base, the J end lost 2 bases, and 11 bases lay between the germline ends. The CDR3: CASSLRDRDTDTQYF. DNA for the CDR3: TGCGCCAGCAGCTTGCGAGACAGAGACACAGATACGCAGTATTTT.

This sequence joins TRBV10-3 and TRBJ1-1; 9 bases fit TRBD1. The ends lost 4 bases at V and 11 bases at J; junction bases unmatched: 5. The CDR3 extends over 12 amino acids. The germline V gene has CDR1 ENHRY and CDR2 SYGVKD. This CDR3 reads CAISADRGHAFF. For the CDR3, the DNA is TGTGCCATCAGTGCGGACAGGGGCCATGCTTTCTTT.

CDR3 sequence: CASSYQAGVRTSTDTQYF. As DNA, the CDR3 is TGTGCCAGCAGTTACCAAGCGGGAGTCAGAACTAGCACAGATACGCAGTATTTT. The J gene is TRBJ2-3, the V gene TRBV6-2 or TRBV6-3, with TRBD2 matching over 8 bases. CDR1 and CDR2 from the germline V gene are MNHEY and SVGEGT. The V segment lost 2 bases and the J segment 0 bases; nucleotides outside the gene matches: 10. The CDR3 is 18 residues long.

The genes are TRBV28 and TRBJ2-1; TRBD2 matches 7 bases. Losses at the gene ends were 11 bases for V and 0 bases for J; bases not matched to a gene: 7. The CDR3 has 14 residues. Germline-derived CDR1 and CDR2 are MDHEN and SYDVKM. CDR3 amino acids: CAGSGLSSYNEQFF. In nucleotides, the CDR3 is TGTGCCGGTAGCGGGCTAAGCTCCTACAATGAGCAGTTCTTC.

V and J are TRBV19 and TRBJ2-6; 7 nucleotides line up with TRBD2. Trimming cost V 6 bases and J 2 bases; bases outside gene matches: 10. The CDR3 consists of 17 residues. Germline V gene sequence: CDR1 LNHDA, CDR2 SQIVND (reference sequence). The DNA of the CDR3 is TGTGCCAGTAGAGCGGGAAGGCAAACTACTGGGGCCAACGTCCTGACTTTC. It specifies CASRAGRQTTGANVLTF.

V and J are TRBV3-1 (or the pseudogene TRBV3-2) and TRBJ1-5; D possibly corresponds to TRBD1 (5 bases). The V gene's germline CDR1 is LGHDT and CDR2 YNNKEL (reference sequence). V was pared by 2 bases and J by 4 bases, with 9 bases between. CDR3 length equals 14 residues. This chain's CDR3 is CASSQRGRNQPQHF. CDR3 coding DNA: TGTGCCAGCAGCCAAAGGGGCAGAAATCAGCCCCAGCATTTT.

Remarks on this clone: Germline and junction disagree at one end, which may indicate a read error. The rearrangement uses TRBV7-7 and TRBJ2-7; the D gene is possibly TRBD1 (6 bases). Germline V gene lookup returns CDR1 SSHAT and CDR2 FNYEAQ (reference sequence). The CDR3 runs 15 residues. The CDR3 protein is CASSLGQGNVGEQYF. Here the CDR3 DNA reads TGTGCTAGCAGCTTAGGTCAGGGGAACGTGGGGGAGCAGTACTTC.

V and J are TRBV28 and TRBJ2-7; D is unclear. CDR3 length equals 15 residues. Trimming stripped 4 bases from V and 3 bases from J, with 16 bases between. Germline CDR1 and CDR2: MDHEN and SYDVKM. The CDR3 DNA sequence: TGTGCCAGCAGTTCCCCTTTCCTATTGTACTACGAGCAGTACTTC. This sequence encodes CASSSPFLLYYEQYF.

This clone was observed a few times. The chain recombines TRBV28 with TRBJ1-6; 10 bases line up with TRBD1. There are 13 residues in the CDR3. CDR1 and CDR2 (germline): MDHEN, SYDVKM. V shed 6 bases and J 10 bases; nucleotides not matched to a gene: 3. The CDR3 sequence is CASRGTGVSPLHF. In DNA form, the CDR3 reads TGTGCCAGCAGAGGGACAGGGGTCTCACCCCTCCACTTT.

For the CDR3, the DNA is TGTGCCAGCAGCTTGTTCGGTTGGTCGGGACAGACGAACACCGGGGAGCTGTTTTTT. Its translation is CASSLFGWSGQTNTGELFF. This sequence joins TRBV5-6 and TRBJ2-2; 7 positions match TRBD1. CDR3 length: 19 amino acids. V lost 1 base to trimming and J lost 0 bases; unmatched junction nucleotides: 12. Germline V CDR1 and CDR2: SGHDT, YYEEEE.

The chain recombines TRBV10-3 with TRBJ2-7, with D hard to call. V dropped 7 bases and J dropped 0 bases, with 7 bases sitting between them. This CDR3 has 12 amino acids. The germline V gene has CDR1 ENHRY and CDR2 SYGVKD. As DNA, the CDR3 is TGTGCCATCAACGACAACTCCTACGAGCAGTACTTC. As protein: CAINDNSYEQYF.

The chain couples TRBV7-3 to TRBJ2-1; TRBD2 matches 7 bases. Germline assignment: CDR1 SGHTA and CDR2 FQGTGA. Germline trimming cut 5 bases from V and 9 bases from J; bases unmatched to any gene: 7. The CDR3 runs 13 residues. CDR3 DNA: TGTGCCAGCAGCCCAGGACTAGTCAGTGAGCAGTTCTTC. This sequence encodes CASSPGLVSEQFF.

The chain joins TRBV6-5 to TRBJ2-5; no firm D call. The V gene's germline CDR1 is MNHEY and CDR2 SVGAGI. V lost 2 bases and J 1 base, leaving 11 bases between the germline ends. CDR3 size: 15 residues. The CDR3 DNA reads as TGTGCCAGCAGTTACCCAGGAACCCGCCAAGAGACCCAGTACTTC. Its protein is CASSYPGTRQETQYF.

The V and J genes are TRBV27 and TRBJ2-7; TRBD2 matches at 8 bases. The germline CDR1 and CDR2 sequences are MNHEY and SMNVEV (reference sequence). J lost 4 bases, V lost 3 bases, and 8 bases had no gene match. CDR3 size: 15 residues. The CDR3 DNA follows: TGTGCCAGCAGTTTCTACGGGAGGGGAGGGTACGAGCAGTACTTC. Encoded protein: CASSFYGRGGYEQYF.

The rearrangement links TRBV9 to TRBJ2-3; possible D gene TRBD1, 5 bases. Germline V gene data show CDR1 as SGDLS and CDR2 as YYNGEE. This CDR3 spans 15 amino acids. Between the trimmed V and J ends, which lost 4 bases and 1 base, there was a span of 13 bases. DNA of the CDR3: TGTGCCAGCAGCTCAGGGCTGTGGGGCACAGATACGCAGTATTTT. Its translation: CASSSGLWGTDTQYF.

The V gene is TRBV5-4, the J gene TRBJ2-3; 12 bases align to TRBD2. Looked up from germline, CDR1 is SGHNT and CDR2 is YYREEE (reference sequence). Trimming cost V 5 bases and J 5 bases; bases outside gene matches: 9. There are 16 residues in the CDR3. The CDR3 DNA is TGTGCCAGCAGACAAAGTCTAGCGGGGGGGGGAGATACGCAGTATTTT. Protein sequence: CASRQSLAGGGDTQYF.

The V call is TRBV3-1 (or the pseudogene TRBV3-2), the J call TRBJ1-2, with D possibly TRBD1 on 5 matching bases. The CDR3 runs 14 residues. The germline V gene encodes CDR1 LGHDT and CDR2 YNNKEL (reference sequence). The V and J ends lost 3 bases and 1 base respectively, with 9 bases between them. CDR3 region: CASSHGRGNYGYTF. Written as DNA, the CDR3 is TGTGCCAGCAGCCATGGAAGGGGTAACTATGGCTACACCTTC.

This clone was seen a few times. The chain couples TRBV2 to TRBJ1-4, with D maybe TRBD1 (5 bases). From germline, CDR1 is SNHLY and CDR2 FYNNEI. V was clipped by 6 bases and J by 8 bases, with 16 bases between them. The CDR3 runs to 14 residues. This CDR3 reads CASREGITWEKLFF. DNA of the CDR3: TGTGCCAGCAGGGAGGGGATTACGTGGGAAAAACTGTTTTTT. Drawing the rest from reference TRBV2 and TRBJ1-4, the complete variable domain is EPEVTQTPSHQVTQMGQEVILRCVPISNHLYFYWYRQILGQKVEFLVSFYNNEISEKSEIFDDQFSVERPDGSNFTLKIRSTKLEDSAMYFCASREGITWEKLFFGSGTQLSVL.

J is TRBJ1-1 and V is TRBV28; 7 bases align to TRBD1. Germline loops: CDR1 MDHEN, CDR2 SYDVKM. The CDR3 is 14 amino acids. V was pared by 4 bases and J by 3 bases, with 5 bases of the junction left unmatched. Written as DNA, the CDR3 is TGTGCCAGCAGTTGGAACAGGGGCGACACTGAAGCTTTCTTT. Translation: CASSWNRGDTEAFF.

This rearrangement joins TRBV28 to TRBJ2-1; 12 bases line up with TRBD2. Germline CDR1 and CDR2: MDHEN and SYDVKM. Trimming at V came to 0 bases and at J to 1 base, leaving 1 base not matched to a gene. This CDR3 has 17 residues. CDR3 region: CASSLWGTSGSYNEQFF. CDR3 nucleotide sequence: TGTGCCAGCAGTTTATGGGGGACTAGCGGGTCCTACAATGAGCAGTTCTTC.

The V and J genes are TRBV7-3 and TRBJ2-3; 7 nucleotides match TRBD2. With 5 bases clipped from V and 4 bases from J, the junction kept 9 bases outside the gene matches. This CDR3 is built from 15 residues. Germline V gene sequence: CDR1 SGHTA, CDR2 FQGTGA. CDR3: CASSPSSGWSDTQYF. CDR3 bases: TGTGCCAGCAGCCCCTCTAGCGGTTGGTCAGATACGCAGTATTTT.

The chain links TRBV2 to TRBJ1-1, with TRBD1 matching 8 bases. The CDR3 totals 14 residues. V dropped 4 bases and J dropped 5; count of bases not matched to a gene: 6. Germline V gene data show CDR1 as SNHLY and CDR2 as FYNNEI. The CDR3 bases are TGTGCCAGCAGTGTTGACAGGGGTCGTACTGAAGCTTTCTTT. It yields the protein CASSVDRGRTEAFF.